The 31 T cell receptor beta chains below all came from one sample that was sequenced in a study of glioma-infiltrating T cells. The iRepertoire nested amplicon-rescue multiplex PCR amplified TCR alpha and beta CDR3s from RNA. TCRdb passed the multiplex PCR reads through MiXCR, listing each CDR3 protein once. The sample contains around 20,000 distinct CDR3 sequences, 20% to 25% of which appear only once. Sequencing was done on a sample of glioma tissue, nonneoplastic brain tissue, or PBMCs (not recorded which). These receptors all stem from a human donor with low-grade glioma or glioblastoma, undergoing nonglioma brain surgery, or in good health (not recorded which).

At least ten counts were recorded for this clonotype. This rearrangement joins TRBV20-1 to TRBJ1-3, with a tentative D call TRBD1 (5 bases). CDR1 is DFQATT, CDR2 SNEGSKA, per germline (reference sequence). V shed 3 bases and J shed 4 bases, with 10 bases lying between them. CDR3 length: 13 residues. The chain's CDR3 is CSARAPGGNTIYF. Here the CDR3 DNA reads TGCAGTGCTAGGGCCCCAGGGGGAAACACCATATATTTT.

This clonotype was recorded many times. The chain uses TRBV7-2 and TRBJ1-6; D might be TRBD1 (5 bases). Germline assignment: CDR1 SGHTA and CDR2 FQGNSA. This CDR3 region has 14 residues. Trimming pared 5 bases from V and 8 bases from J, leaving 13 bases between. Written as DNA, the CDR3 is TGTGCCAGCAGCCCCGGGACGACTTATTCACCCCTCCACTTT. Amino acids: CASSPGTTYSPLHF.

This clonotype appeared a single time. The CDR3: CASSERVKNTEAFF. The CDR3 DNA reads as TGCGCCAGCAGTGAAAGGGTTAAAAACACTGAAGCTTTCTTT. The J gene is TRBJ1-1, the V gene TRBV10-2, with D unresolved. V was trimmed by 3 bases and J by 2 bases, leaving 10 bases between them. The length of the CDR3 is 14 residues. Germline CDR1 is WSHSY and CDR2 is SAAADI.

V is TRBV4-2 and J is TRBJ2-1, with TRBD2 matching 12 bases. The V segment lost 1 base and the J segment 2 bases; nucleotides outside the gene matches: 3. Germline V gene data show CDR1 as LGHNA and CDR2 as YNFKEQ. The CDR3 has 17 residues. CDR3 amino acids: CASSQATSGGPYNEQFF. CDR3 sequence (DNA): TGTGCCAGCAGCCAAGCGACTAGCGGGGGTCCCTACAATGAGCAGTTCTTC.

Comment on this clonotype: A read error may be the cause here, since a much bigger clone is one base away. This sequence joins TRBV28 and TRBJ1-5; unclear D gene. Germline V gene data show CDR1 as MDHEN and CDR2 as SYDVKM. The CDR3 covers 15 residues. The ends were cut back, 2 bases at V and 1 base at J, with 9 bases in the middle. The CDR3 nucleotides read TGTGCCAGCAGTTTAATTTCATCGAGCAATCAGCCCCAGCATTTT. Protein sequence: CASSLISSSNQPQHF.

The chain joins TRBV2 to TRBJ1-1; perhaps TRBD1 as D (5 bases). This CDR3 region has 13 residues. The germline CDR1 and CDR2 sequences are SNHLY and FYNNEI. Trimming took off 4 bases at V and 7 bases at J, with 13 bases between the two ends. The CDR3 region is CASSGRGSNEAFF. The CDR3 DNA is TGTGCCAGCAGTGGAAGGGGTAGTAATGAAGCTTTCTTT.

This clonotype was observed at least ten times. The chain employs TRBV20-1 and TRBJ2-1; 8 bases are shared with TRBD2. Germline values: CDR1 DFQATT, CDR2 SNEGSKA (reference sequence). The CDR3 loop spans 16 amino acids. V gave up 5 bases and J gave up 1 base; unmatched junction bases: 10. For the CDR3, the DNA is TGCAGTGCTTCCCTACCGGGGGGGCTGTCCTACAATGAGCAGTTCTTC. Its protein is CSASLPGGLSYNEQFF.

This clonotype counts as medium-sized (0.01 to 0.1%). CDR3 sequence reads: CASSYSRVGNGYTF. The CDR3 region has the DNA TGTGCCAGCAGTTACTCCAGGGTAGGGAATGGCTACACCTTC. The chain carries TRBV6-2 or TRBV6-3 and TRBJ1-2; D is possibly TRBD1 (5 bases). This CDR3 has 14 amino acids. V lost 0 bases and J 6 bases, leaving 11 bases between the germline ends. CDR1 is MNHEY and CDR2 is SVGEGT in the germline V gene.

V gene TRBV2 combines with J gene TRBJ2-5; D perhaps matches TRBD1 (5 bases). The CDR3 contains 14 residues. Trimming removed 6 bases from V and 6 bases from J, with 17 bases in between. Germline CDR1 SNHLY, CDR2 FYNNEI. The CDR3 loop is CASSGPRDPKTQYF. CDR3 sequence (DNA): TGTGCCAGCAGCGGCCCCAGGGATCCGAAGACCCAGTACTTC.

Here the CDR3 reads CASSERSRGRNTIYF. The DNA for the CDR3 is TGTGCCAGCAGTGAAAGGAGTAGGGGTAGAAACACCATATATTTT. The chain recombines TRBV2 with TRBJ1-3, with TRBD1 as a possible D gene (5 bases). This CDR3 region has 15 residues. Per germline, CDR1 SNHLY and CDR2 FYNNEI. Trimming removed 2 bases at V and 5 bases at J, with 13 bases between.

The genes are TRBV7-3 and TRBJ2-5; perhaps TRBD1 as D (6 bases). The germline V and J ends were trimmed by 8 bases and 4 bases, with 14 bases remaining between them. Looked up from germline, CDR1 is SGHTA and CDR2 is FQGTGA. The length of the CDR3 is 13 residues. The CDR3 region has the DNA TGTGCCAGCTCCCTGGACAGCCCAGAGACCCAGTACTTC. Amino acid sequence: CASSLDSPETQYF.

This clonotype was detected only once. J is TRBJ1-1 and V is TRBV12-3 or TRBV12-4; D possibly corresponds to TRBD1 (6 bases). This CDR3 comprises 16 residues. With 4 bases removed from V and 5 bases from J, the gap between germline ends came to 20 bases. CDR3 in amino acids: CASSSYLGTSTTEAFF. The CDR3 bases are TGTGCCAGCAGTTCGTACCTTGGGACAAGTACGACTGAAGCTTTCTTT.

On this clonotype: A read error is possible here, since a much larger clone lies one base away. The chain is built from TRBV6-5 and TRBJ2-2; D ambiguous. The CDR3 is 15 amino acids. CDR1 MNHEY and CDR2 SVGAGI come from the germline V gene. Between the trimmed V and J ends, which lost 4 bases and 6 bases, there was a span of 15 bases. CDR3 amino acids: CASSSIRHGAGELFF. In nucleotides, the CDR3 is TGTGCCAGCAGTTCAATAAGGCATGGGGCCGGGGAGCTGTTTTTT.

On this clonotype: One end of the junction varies from germline; a read error may be responsible. The chain is built from TRBV4-1 and TRBJ2-7; 7 nucleotides agree with TRBD1. Germline CDR1 MGHRA, CDR2 YSYEKL. The CDR3 totals 15 residues. The CDR3 DNA reads TGCGCCAGCAGCCAAGAACAGGGGAGTCCCTACGAGAAGTACTTC. It translates to CASSQEQGSPYEKYF.

J is TRBJ2-5 and V is TRBV3-1; no definite D call. This CDR3 contains 12 residues. CDR1 is LGHDT and CDR2 is YNNKEL in the germline V gene (reference sequence). Trimming left V 5 bases short and J 3 bases short, with 7 bases between. CDR3 amino acids: CASSFPEETQYF. The CDR3 nucleotides read TGTGCCAGCAGCTTTCCGGAAGAGACCCAGTACTTC.

This clonotype was counted many times. This rearrangement joins TRBV28 to TRBJ1-1; D unclear. Per germline, CDR1 MDHEN and CDR2 SYDVKM. The CDR3 covers 14 residues. V shed 2 bases and J shed 2 bases, with 9 bases lying between them. The CDR3 DNA is TGTGCCAGCAGTTTAGACCCGGCAAACACTGAAGCTTTCTTT. Protein sequence: CASSLDPANTEAFF.

This clonotype was recorded at least ten times. The V call is TRBV28, the J call TRBJ1-6, with 9 bases identical to TRBD1. The CDR3 totals 13 residues. The germline gives CDR1 MDHEN, CDR2 SYDVKM. The trim removed 7 bases at V and 7 bases at J, leaving 2 bases unmatched. The chain's CDR3 is CASKGTGNSPLHF. Here the CDR3 DNA reads TGTGCCAGCAAGGGGACAGGGAATTCACCCCTCCACTTT. The variable domain in full, completed from reference TRBV28 and TRBJ1-6, reads DVKVTQSSRYLVKRTGEKVFLECVQDMDHENMFWYRQDPGLGLRLIYFSYDVKMKEKGDIPEGYSVSREKKERFSLILESASTNQTSMYLCASKGTGNSPLHFGNGTRLTVT.

This clonotype has a count of ten or more. A much larger clone is a single base away; this may be a read error. This chain joins TRBV7-2 and TRBJ1-1; D not certain. There are 12 residues in the CDR3. CDR1 is SGHTA, CDR2 FQGNSA, per germline. The chain's CDR3 is CARSSYLQEAFF. CDR3 in DNA: TGTGCCCGCAGCTCGTACCTTCAGGAGGCTTTCTTT.

This clonotype was detected ten times or more. The rearrangement links TRBV7-2 to TRBJ1-2; D call uncertain. Germline CDR1 reads SGHTA; CDR2 reads FQGNSA. V was shortened by 4 bases and J by 4 bases, with 13 bases between the two germline ends. This CDR3 comprises 14 residues. CDR3 region: CASSSPRSSYGYTF. The DNA of the CDR3 is TGTGCCAGCAGCTCCCCGAGGTCTAGCTATGGCTACACCTTC. Filled out from reference TRBV7-2 and TRBJ1-2, the complete variable domain reads GAGVSQSPSNKVTEKGKDVELRCDPISGHTALYWYRQSLGQGLEFLIYFQGNSAPDKSGLPSDRFSAERTGGSVSTLTIQRTQQEDSAVYLCASSSPRSSYGYTFGSGTRLTVV.

Remarks on this clonotype: This may come from a read error, since a much larger clone is one base off. The chain recombines TRBV6-1 with TRBJ2-1, with 10 bases lining up with TRBD2. The CDR3 extends over 16 amino acids. J gave up 7 bases and V 0 bases, and 6 bases lay outside the gene matches. Per germline, CDR1 MNHNS and CDR2 SASEGT. As DNA, the CDR3 is TGTGCCAGCAGTGAAGCCCAGCGGGGGGGTCTGAATGAGCAGTTCTTC. It is translated as CASSEAQRGGLNEQFF.

The rearrangement uses TRBV20-1 and TRBJ2-1; TRBD1 matches 7 bases. V trimming: 6 bases; J trimming: 2 bases; junction bases outside the gene matches: 10. There are 15 residues in the CDR3. In germline, CDR1 is DFQATT, CDR2 SNEGSKA (reference sequence). The CDR3 here is CSAPTGTDPYNEQFF. The CDR3 DNA sequence: TGCAGTGCGCCGACCGGGACAGACCCCTACAATGAGCAGTTCTTC.

To note about this clonotype: Germline and junction disagree at one end, which may indicate a read error. V is TRBV11-1 and J is TRBJ2-7; D is possibly TRBD1 (5 bases). Germline CDR1 and CDR2: SGHAT and FQDESV (reference sequence). This CDR3 comprises 15 residues. The DNA for the CDR3 is TGTGCCGGCAGCTTAGGCCAGGGCTTTACCTACGAGCAGTACTTC. Translating gives CAGSLGQGFTYEQYF.

This clonotype was seen at least ten times. This chain connects TRBV28 to TRBJ1-4; D not resolved. Germline loops: CDR1 MDHEN, CDR2 SYDVKM. V lost 10 bases and J lost 8, with 17 bases in between. The length of the CDR3 is 13 residues. The CDR3 is CATTVSGSEKLFF. DNA for the CDR3: TGTGCCACCACCGTTTCCGGGAGCGAAAAACTGTTTTTT. Full variable domain (missing parts from reference TRBV28 and TRBJ1-4): DVKVTQSSRYLVKRTGEKVFLECVQDMDHENMFWYRQDPGLGLRLIYFSYDVKMKEKGDIPEGYSVSREKKERFSLILESASTNQTSMYLCATTVSGSEKLFFGSGTQLSVL.

This clonotype was recorded many times. The rearrangement joins TRBV7-2 to TRBJ1-2, with TRBD1 matching 7 bases. In germline, CDR1 is SGHTA, CDR2 FQGNSA. Trimming took 6 bases from V and 7 from J; bases not matched to a gene: 8. The CDR3 spans 13 residues. The CDR3 reads CASSNQGERGYTF. DNA for the CDR3: TGTGCCAGCAGTAACCAGGGGGAGCGTGGCTACACCTTC.

In this sample, this clonotype turned up many times. V and J are TRBV2 and TRBJ1-5; weak D call: TRBD1 (5 bases). The germline gives CDR1 SNHLY, CDR2 FYNNEI. CDR3 length equals 14 residues. Trimming pared 4 bases from V and 1 base from J, leaving 8 bases between. CDR3 DNA: TGTGCCAGCAGTGCCCACAGGAGCAATCAGCCCCAGCATTTT. Its protein product is CASSAHRSNQPQHF.

To note about this clonotype: This is likely a read error, given that the CDR3 carries no conserved phenylalanine or tryptophan at its end. The chain joins TRBV29-1 to TRBJ1-1, with TRBD1 matching over 7 bases. J was trimmed by 7 bases and V by 5 bases; bases with no gene match: 7. The CDR3 has 12 residues. Germline V lookup: CDR1 SQVTM, CDR2 ANQGSEA. CDR3 sequence: CSVLTGPNEAFC. The CDR3 DNA follows: TGCAGCGTTTTGACAGGGCCAAATGAAGCTTTCTGT.

This clonotype has a handful of counts. V and J are TRBV10-2 and TRBJ1-6; perhaps TRBD1 as D (6 bases). The V end lost 7 bases, the J end lost 6 bases, and 10 bases lay between the germline ends. There are 13 residues in the CDR3. In germline, CDR1 is WSHSY, CDR2 SAAADI. The CDR3 loop is CASIDRSNSPLHF. The CDR3 nucleotides read TGCGCCAGCATCGACAGGAGTAATTCACCCCTCCACTTT.

This clonotype turned up a few times. The rearrangement links TRBV7-9 to TRBJ1-2; D is unresolved. This CDR3 is 13 amino acids long. CDR1 and CDR2 (germline): SEHNR, FQNEAQ (reference sequence). V was cut by 3 bases and J by 4 bases, with 9 bases left in between. CDR3 residues: CASSLNSLYGYTF. In DNA, the CDR3 is TGTGCCAGCAGCTTGAACAGCCTCTATGGCTACACCTTC.

This clonotype came up a few times. One base away lies a much larger clone, so this may be a sequencing read error. The chain uses TRBV6-5 and TRBJ2-1; no firm D call. This CDR3 comprises 17 residues. Looked up from germline, CDR1 is MNHEY and CDR2 is SVGAGI. This CDR3 reads CASSYDPWRDSYNGQFF. The CDR3 nucleotides are TGTGCCAGCAGTTACGACCCATGGAGAGACTCCTACAATGGGCAGTTCTTC.

This chain uses TRBV4-2 with TRBJ2-7; 9 bases agree with TRBD2. V lost 0 bases to trimming and J lost 1 base; unmatched junction nucleotides: 7. This CDR3 is built from 17 residues. Germline V CDR1 and CDR2: LGHNA, YNFKEQ. The CDR3 spells CASSQDRGSGGSYEQYF. The DNA for the CDR3 is TGTGCCAGCAGCCAAGATCGGGGTAGCGGGGGTTCCTACGAGCAGTACTTC.

Relative to its sample, this clonotype is large (0.1 to 1%). The V gene is TRBV6-1, the J gene TRBJ1-1; no definite D call. Trimming stripped 6 bases from V and 4 bases from J, with 6 bases between. The CDR3 is 11 residues long. Germline V gives CDR1 MNHNS, CDR2 SASEGT. The CDR3 sequence is CASRTTTEAFF. The CDR3 coding sequence is TGTGCCAGCAGAACGACCACTGAAGCTTTCTTT.